This T cell receptor beta chain was recovered during a study of T cells after yellow fever vaccination. This clonotype was seen ten or more times. The CDR3 runs to 13 residues. CDR1 is SGHTA, CDR2 FQGNSA, per germline. V lost 2 bases and J 10 bases, leaving 12 bases between the germline ends. TCRdb re-derived calls from the 5' RACE reads in MiXCR, one entry per CDR3 protein. The table records 510,000 or so distinct CDR3 sequences, over 15% of them present only once. The source was PBMCs, collected 15 days after the yellow fever booster vaccination. The clonotype was recovered from a man aged 30-40 years who received the YFV17D yellow fever vaccine. V gene TRBV7-2 combines with J gene TRBJ2-1, with a weak D call TRBD2 (5 bases). The CDR3 spells CASSLIGSDEQFF. CDR3 DNA: TGTGCCAGCAGCTTAATTGGGAGCGACGAGCAGTTCTTC.